This TCR beta chain was documented in a study of human T cells and chemical hapten exposure. For the study at large: Diphenylcyclopropenone doses were given weekly to the scalps of patients across the approximately 25-week study.

Attachment of unique molecular identifiers to individual cDNA molecules was performed in the library. TCRdb used MiXCR to reprocess the RACE reads, holding one entry per CDR3 protein. The sample shows 350,000 to 450,000 distinct CDR3 sequences, around 5.5% of them seen only once. Only a few counts were recorded for this clonotype. V dropped 6 bases and J dropped 1 base, with 7 bases sitting between them. This CDR3 comprises 13 residues. Germline V CDR1 and CDR2: MNHEY, SMNVEV (reference sequence). Stated time point: pre-sensitization, week 0. Treatment noted: therapeutic diphenylcyclopropenone sensitization with weekly scalp DPC. It was unfractionated whole blood from which total RNA was extracted.

The sample was whole blood, taken in connection with sensitization to the hapten diphenylcyclopropenone (DPC). The V gene is TRBV27, the J gene TRBJ1-5; no clear D. The origin of this receptor is a woman in her forties or fifties with alopecia areata. Some clones in this sample may be carry-over from other donors' samples. The DNA of the CDR3 is TGTGCCAGCAGGGAGGGAAGCAATCAGCCCCAGCATTTT. Encoded protein: CASREGSNQPQHF.